The entry that follows covers one T cell receptor (beta chain) sequence. Antigen: not known. MiXCR, applied by TCRdb to the reads, yields one record per CDR3 protein. The repertoire has 250,000 to 400,000 distinct CDR3 sequences, more than 20% of them found once; the top ten carry less than 15%. J gave up 5 bases and V 2 bases, and 3 bases lay outside the gene matches. The germline V gene has CDR1 SGHVS and CDR2 FQNEAQ. This CDR3 region has 14 residues. The data were obtained in a study of T cell repertoires in cytomegalovirus infection. Study-level background: CMV infection and matching HLA type were both indicated by public TCR beta signatures. Study-level findings and limits: Of the TCR beta families, the public ones yielded a cumulative frequency that identified carriers of CMV plus the relevant HLA.

The receptor was derived from a human donor in good health (CMV status not recorded). Some clones in this sample may be carry-over from other donors' samples. Source: cultured PBMCs, taken from culture after CMV antigen stimulation. The chain carries TRBV7-8 and TRBJ2-7; 10 bases are a match to TRBD2. Here the CDR3 DNA reads TGTGCCAGCAGCTTACTAGCGGGAGCTCACGAGCAGTACTTC. It specifies CASSLLAGAHEQYF.